Described below is a single T cell receptor beta chain sequence and its context. The record originates from a study of blood T cell repertoires in COVID-19. Study information: The samples span acute and convalescent COVID-19 from the United States, Italy and Spain.

Produced via immunoSEQ multiplex PCR; TCRdb's table is partial and in-frame only. This table holds about 68,000 clones, 60% to 80% found once. This CDR3 contains 16 residues. Germline V gene sequence: CDR1 LGHNA, CDR2 YSLEER. Trimming removed 1 base from V and 5 bases from J; junction bases left unmatched: 8. This chain connects TRBV4-3 to TRBJ2-3; 8 bases match TRBD1. Sequenced material: peripheral blood. This TCR was sampled from a woman aged 60 to 75 with acute or convalescent COVID-19. CDR3 nucleotides: TGCGCCAGCAGCCAAGGGACAGGGACGGGCGGAGATACGCAGTATTTT. Amino acids: CASSQGTGTGGDTQYF.